The sample holds one count of the clone carrying this T cell receptor beta chain. Per the original methods: For nucleated cells, counts were estimated from reference gene primer amplification. Assay used: immunoSEQ multiplex PCR; TCRdb lists only in-frame clones, some missing. Clone size and V and J calls were adopted from that table, with D and trimming inferred from the DNA. This sample has around 230,000 clones, with 82% found just once. These data belong to a study of blood T cell repertoires in COVID-19. Study in general: COVID-19 samples from acute and convalescent phases originated in the United States, Italy and Spain. The analysed material was cDNA or gDNA that came from T cells, B-cell-depleted T cells, or PBMCs.

This CDR3 region has 16 residues. Trimming removed 2 bases from V and 5 bases from J, with 13 bases in between. From germline, CDR1 is MNHNS and CDR2 SASEGT. Sequencing used peripheral blood. The TCR comes from a woman in her sixties with active or convalescent COVID-19. The chain links TRBV6-1 to TRBJ1-6, with D possibly TRBD1 on 6 matching bases. CDR3 loop: CASSERGTGNNSPLHF. DNA for the CDR3: TGTGCCAGCAGTGAAAGAGGCACAGGGAATAATTCACCCCTCCACTTT.